These 9 T cell receptor beta chains came from one sample sequenced in a study of beta chain features in type 1 diabetes. Study-level findings and limits: TCRB CDR3 length was moderately but significantly reduced in all four CD4+ subsets of Type 1 diabetes patients.

As every portion of the isolated RNA was reverse transcribed, the sequencing read expressed TCRB transcripts. TCRdb's table, derived via immunoSEQ multiplex PCR, lists solely in-frame clones and lacks some. The sample yields about 260,000 clones, around 20% seen once. For these receptors, no antigen is known. The sequenced sample consisted of naive CD4+ T cells from blood. These receptors came from a woman between 35 and 50 years old with type 1 diabetes.

This chain links TRBV5-8 with TRBJ2-7; possibly TRBD1 for D (5 bases). Trimming removed 5 bases at V and 6 bases at J, with 9 bases between. The germline V gene encodes CDR1 SGHTS and CDR2 YDEGEE. The CDR3 has 11 amino acids. The DNA for the CDR3 is TGTGCCAGCAGACCCGACAGCGAGCAGTACTTC. This sequence encodes CASRPDSEQYF.

This clone was counted a few times. The gene calls are TRBV20-1 and TRBJ2-5; D possibly corresponds to TRBD1 (6 bases). The CDR3 runs 11 residues. V was trimmed by 8 bases and J by 5 bases, leaving 12 bases between them. Germline V gene data show CDR1 as DFQATT and CDR2 as SNEGSKA (reference sequence). The CDR3 loop reads CSYREWETQYF. The DNA for the CDR3 is TGCAGTTACAGGGAGTGGGAGACCCAGTACTTC.

This clone was detected a few times. The V call is TRBV5-1, the J call TRBJ2-5; 9 bases line up with TRBD2. V shed 4 bases and J 5 bases; nucleotides not matched to a gene: 9. The CDR3 length is 15 residues. Germline V lookup: CDR1 SGHRS, CDR2 YFSETQ. The CDR3 spells CASSPVAGVEETQYF. CDR3 DNA: TGCGCCAGCAGCCCCGTAGCGGGAGTGGAGGAGACCCAGTACTTC.

The gene calls are TRBV6-1 and TRBJ1-4, with D possibly being TRBD1 (6 bases). V was clipped by 3 bases and J by 7 bases, with 12 bases between them. Germline loops: CDR1 MNHNS, CDR2 SASEGT. The CDR3 totals 14 residues. DNA of the CDR3: TGTGCCAGCAGTGAGGGGGGGCTCGGTGAAAAACTGTTTTTT. This codes for CASSEGGLGEKLFF.

This clone was counted between two and nine times. The genes are TRBV7-2 and TRBJ2-6, with no clear D. CDR1 SGHTA and CDR2 FQGNSA come from the germline V gene. Between the trimmed V and J ends, which lost 5 bases and 0 bases, there was a span of 8 bases. The CDR3 extends over 15 amino acids. CDR3 bases: TGTGCCAGCAGCCTCCTGGCCTCTGGGGCCAACGTCCTGACTTTC. Encoded protein: CASSLLASGANVLTF.

This sequence joins TRBV9 and TRBJ2-1; D not certain. V was pared by 2 bases and J by 10 bases, with 10 bases between. This CDR3 has 12 amino acids. The V gene's germline CDR1 is SGDLS and CDR2 YYNGEE. CDR3 protein: CASSVNSAEQFF. CDR3 in DNA: TGTGCCAGCAGCGTGAACTCCGCGGAGCAGTTCTTC.

This chain joins TRBV9 and TRBJ1-6; TRBD1 agrees at 8 bases. Trimming at V came to 0 bases and at J to 10 bases, leaving 6 bases not matched to a gene. The germline gives CDR1 SGDLS, CDR2 YYNGEE. The CDR3 totals 15 residues. The CDR3 reads CASSVADRVGSPLHF. The DNA of the CDR3 is TGTGCCAGCAGCGTAGCGGACAGGGTAGGGTCACCCCTCCACTTT.

The chain combines TRBV4-3 with TRBJ2-3; 13 bases map to TRBD2. The CDR3 totals 19 residues. Germline values: CDR1 LGHNA, CDR2 YSLEER. The J segment lost 4 bases and the V segment lost 0 bases, leaving 10 bases of the junction unmatched. The CDR3 here is CASSQENPGLAGSADTQYF. CDR3 coding DNA: TGCGCCAGCAGCCAAGAAAACCCGGGACTAGCGGGATCCGCAGATACGCAGTATTTT.

The rearrangement joins TRBV7-2 to TRBJ2-7, with D possibly TRBD1 on 5 matching bases. V was shortened by 5 bases and J by 2 bases, with 13 bases between the two germline ends. Germline V gene lookup returns CDR1 SGHTA and CDR2 FQGNSA. The CDR3 runs 14 residues. CDR3 amino acids: CASSPGWPPYEQYF. Here the CDR3 DNA reads TGTGCCAGCAGCCCAGGGTGGCCGCCCTACGAGCAGTACTTC.